This TCR beta chain was obtained from a study of blood T cell repertoires in COVID-19. Across the study: Nucleic acid was either cDNA or gDNA, and it came from T cells, B-cell-depleted T cells, or PBMCs.

Measured with immunoSEQ multiplex PCR; TCRdb has only the in-frame clones, and not every one. Altogether a few hundred thousand clones are present, around 80% being singletons, with the ten largest covering approximately 4.6%. The participants were between roughly 18 and 89 years old and came from some 23 US areas. Clinical history reported by participants formed the basis on which cohorts were assigned. The clonotype comes from a man aged 25-40 years with acute COVID-19. Sequencing was carried out using PBMCs or T cells enriched from blood (not recorded which).

The CDR3 region has the DNA TGTGCCAGCAGCTTAACGACAGGCTACGAGCAGTACTTC. As protein: CASSLTTGYEQYF. This sequence joins TRBV5-5 and TRBJ2-7, with D maybe TRBD1 (6 bases). Germline V lookup: CDR1 SGHKS, CDR2 YYEKEE (reference sequence). V was trimmed by 2 bases and J by 3 bases, leaving 9 bases between them. The CDR3 totals 13 residues.